The 31 T cell receptor beta chains listed next were all sequenced from one sample in a study of blood T cell repertoires in COVID-19. Profiling relied on immunoSEQ multiplex PCR, and the TCRdb table lists in-frame clones only, not all of them. The sample lists 250,000 to 300,000 clones, 81% occurring once. Sequencing was carried out using peripheral blood. The receptors shown here come from a woman aged 60 to 75 with active or convalescent COVID-19.

The J gene is TRBJ2-7, the V gene TRBV19, with TRBD1 matching 11 bases. The V segment lost 4 bases and the J segment 3 bases; nucleotides outside the gene matches: 5. Germline CDR1 reads LNHDA; CDR2 reads SQIVND (reference sequence). This CDR3 comprises 15 residues. CDR3 protein: CASSRTGGLDYEQYF. The CDR3 coding sequence is TGTGCCAGTAGTAGGACAGGGGGCCTTGACTACGAGCAGTACTTC.

V gene TRBV11-2 combines with J gene TRBJ2-2, with D unresolved. The V and J ends lost 1 base and 2 bases respectively, with 11 bases between them. The CDR3 has 16 residues. In germline, CDR1 is SGHAT, CDR2 FQNNGV. The CDR3 sequence is CASSLVHSSNTGELFF. The CDR3 bases are TGTGCCAGCAGCTTAGTTCACAGCTCAAACACCGGGGAGCTGTTTTTT.

CDR3 coding DNA: TGTGCCAGCAGTGAGACGGGGAACACCGGGGAGCTGTTTTTT. The encoded protein is CASSETGNTGELFF. The chain is built from TRBV2 and TRBJ2-2; no definite D call. V was shortened by 3 bases and J by 1 base, with 6 bases between the two germline ends. The CDR3 is made up of 14 amino acids. Germline-derived CDR1 and CDR2 are SNHLY and FYNNEI.

This clone was counted a single time. This chain joins TRBV7-3 and TRBJ2-7; the D gene is possibly TRBD2 (5 bases). Looked up from germline, CDR1 is SGHTA and CDR2 is FQGTGA. This CDR3 has 17 amino acids. Trimming removed 0 bases at V and 0 bases at J, with 15 bases between. The CDR3 here is CASSLTTGERSSYEQYF. DNA of the CDR3: TGTGCCAGCAGCTTAACGACCGGAGAGCGGAGCTCCTACGAGCAGTACTTC. The full variable domain, completed using reference TRBV7-3 and TRBJ2-7, is GAGVSQTPSNKVTEKGKYVELRCDPISGHTALYWYRQSLGQGPEFLIYFQGTGAADDSGLPNDRFFAVRPEGSVSTLKIQRTERGDSAVYLCASSLTTGERSSYEQYFGPGTRLTVT.

The rearrangement links TRBV19 to TRBJ1-1, with 9 nucleotides matching TRBD1. Germline V gene lookup returns CDR1 LNHDA and CDR2 SQIVND (reference sequence). The V and J ends lost 6 bases and 0 bases, in that order; junction bases with no gene match: 5. This CDR3 spans 15 amino acids. The CDR3 sequence is CASRQTGGMNTEAFF. The CDR3 DNA is TGTGCCAGTAGGCAGACAGGGGGAATGAACACTGAAGCTTTCTTT.

The chain has TRBV29-1 and TRBJ2-7; tentative D call: TRBD1 (6 bases). V lost 1 base to trimming and J lost 2 bases, with 12 bases between them. Germline V gives CDR1 SQVTM, CDR2 ANQGSEA. This CDR3 spans 14 amino acids. The chain's CDR3 is CSVEGQGTPYEQYF. The CDR3 bases are TGCAGCGTTGAAGGCCAGGGGACACCCTACGAGCAGTACTTC.

This chain joins TRBV24-1 and TRBJ2-1; weak D call: TRBD2 (5 bases). Germline CDR1 KGHDR, CDR2 SFDVKD. Trimming removed 4 bases from V and 8 bases from J, with 14 bases in between. This CDR3 has 14 residues. CDR3 sequence (DNA): TGTGCCACCAGTGACCCAATGAGTAGCGATGAGCAGTTCTTC. Its translation: CATSDPMSSDEQFF.

The gene calls are TRBV4-3 and TRBJ1-1; D is ambiguous. The CDR3 loop spans 14 amino acids. In germline, CDR1 is LGHNA, CDR2 YSLEER. The V end lost 0 bases, the J end lost 2 bases, and 7 bases lay between the germline ends. The CDR3 loop is CASSQDRSNTEAFF. DNA of the CDR3: TGCGCCAGCAGCCAAGATCGCAGTAACACTGAAGCTTTCTTT.

The V gene is TRBV27, the J gene TRBJ2-1; a weak D match, TRBD2 (7 bases). Per germline, CDR1 MNHEY and CDR2 SMNVEV (reference sequence). The ends were cut back, 7 bases at V and 7 bases at J, with 17 bases in the middle. The CDR3 covers 14 residues. The CDR3 loop reads CASKGGYAPNEQFF. In nucleotides, the CDR3 is TGTGCCAGCAAGGGGGGGTATGCGCCTAATGAGCAGTTCTTC.

This sequence joins TRBV7-8 and TRBJ1-3; D unclear. V gave up 1 base and J gave up 10 bases, with 11 bases separating them. The V gene's germline CDR1 is SGHVS and CDR2 FQNEAQ. The CDR3 is 13 residues long. The CDR3 loop is CASSLDRDYTIYF. As DNA, the CDR3 is TGTGCCAGCAGCTTAGACCGGGATTATACCATATATTTT.

This clone was picked up many times. The chain has TRBV7-2 and TRBJ2-2; 10 bases align to TRBD2. Germline trimming cut 1 base from V and 7 bases from J; bases unmatched to any gene: 6. Germline-derived CDR1 and CDR2 are SGHTA and FQGNSA. This CDR3 is 16 amino acids long. The CDR3, as DNA: TGTGCCAGCAGCTTAGAAGCGGGGGGGCGTAGCGGGGAGCTGTTTTTT. As protein: CASSLEAGGRSGELFF.

The chain links TRBV7-6 to TRBJ2-7; D is possibly TRBD1 (5 bases). The CDR3 spans 18 residues. V was pared by 0 bases and J by 0 bases, with 18 bases between. Germline V gene sequence: CDR1 SGHVS, CDR2 FNYEAQ. The CDR3 reads CASSLAVSRGPDSYEQYF. As DNA, the CDR3 is TGTGCCAGCAGCTTAGCGGTCAGTAGGGGCCCGGACTCCTACGAGCAGTACTTC. The full variable domain, its missing parts supplied by reference TRBV7-6 and TRBJ2-7, is GAGVSQSPRYKVTKRGQDVALRCDPISGHVSLYWYRQALGQGPEFLTYFNYEAQQDKSGLPNDRFSAERPEGSISTLTIQRTEQRDSAMYRCASSLAVSRGPDSYEQYFGPGTRLTVT.

The chain recombines TRBV6-1 with TRBJ1-6; 8 nucleotides agree with TRBD1. V was pared by 4 bases and J by 6 bases, with 8 bases of the junction left unmatched. The CDR3 is 16 amino acids. Germline values: CDR1 MNHNS, CDR2 SASEGT. The CDR3 DNA follows: TGTGCCAGCAGTGCCAGGGGGCCGGCTCTTAATTCACCCCTCCACTTT. It specifies CASSARGPALNSPLHF.

This chain connects TRBV4-1 to TRBJ2-7, with 8 bases aligning to TRBD1. This CDR3 comprises 16 residues. Germline CDR1 reads MGHRA; CDR2 reads YSYEKL. V trimming: 0 bases; J trimming: 9 bases; junction bases outside the gene matches: 13. The CDR3 sequence is CASSQDLRDRYFAQYF. CDR3 bases: TGCGCCAGCAGCCAAGATCTAAGGGACAGGTATTTTGCGCAGTACTTC.

The V and J genes are TRBV6-6 and TRBJ1-1, with 10 positions matching TRBD1. Looked up from germline, CDR1 is MNHNY and CDR2 is SVGAGI (reference sequence). Trimming cost V 6 bases and J 11 bases; bases outside gene matches: 15. CDR3 size: 15 residues. CDR3 loop: CASRNLRDRGLGAFF. In DNA form, the CDR3 reads TGTGCCAGCAGGAACCTCCGGGACAGGGGCCTCGGGGCTTTCTTT.

This clone was seen more than once but under ten times. The rearrangement uses TRBV9 and TRBJ1-5; D uncertain. In germline, CDR1 is SGDLS, CDR2 YYNGEE. V shed 4 bases and J shed 2 bases, with 10 bases lying between them. The CDR3 has 14 amino acids. CDR3 DNA: TGTGCCAGCAGCCACACCGCAGGCAATCAGCCCCAGCATTTT. It translates to CASSHTAGNQPQHF.

This rearrangement joins TRBV2 to TRBJ2-5, with 11 bases that match TRBD2. Germline trimming cut 2 bases from V and 5 bases from J; bases unmatched to any gene: 7. The CDR3 sequence is 16 residues long. CDR1 and CDR2 (germline): SNHLY, FYNNEI. CDR3 sequence reads: CASSEPQLAGEETQYF. The DNA for the CDR3 is TGTGCCAGCAGTGAACCCCAACTAGCGGGGGAGGAGACCCAGTACTTC.

This clone was observed a few times. This sequence joins TRBV15 and TRBJ2-4, with 8 bases fitting TRBD2. Germline V gene sequence: CDR1 LNHNV, CDR2 YYDKDF (reference sequence). Unmatched junction bases numbered 7, after V lost 8 bases and J lost 1 base. The CDR3 is 15 amino acids. CDR3 region: CATRAGGAAKNIQYF. For the CDR3, the DNA is TGTGCCACCCGGGCCGGGGGGGCGGCCAAAAACATTCAGTACTTC. Drawing the rest from reference TRBV15 and TRBJ2-4, the complete variable domain is DAMVIQNPRYQVTQFGKPVTLSCSQTLNHNVMYWYQQKSSQAPKLLFHYYDKDFNNEADTPDNFQSRRPNTSFCFLDIRSPGLGDTAMYLCATRAGGAAKNIQYFGAGTRLSVL.

The chain has TRBV29-1 and TRBJ2-5, with 7 bases fitting TRBD1. The germline V gene encodes CDR1 SQVTM and CDR2 ANQGSEA. The CDR3 is 14 amino acids. V lost 3 bases and J lost 5; bases outside the gene matches: 9. The CDR3 protein is CSVERAGGRETQYF. In nucleotides, the CDR3 is TGCAGCGTTGAGAGGGCAGGGGGACGGGAGACCCAGTACTTC.

This chain joins TRBV7-9 and TRBJ1-1; 8 nucleotides match TRBD1. Trimming removed 4 bases from V and 1 base from J; junction bases left unmatched: 5. The CDR3 loop spans 15 amino acids. The germline V gene has CDR1 SEHNR and CDR2 FQNEAQ (reference sequence). The CDR3: CASSSDRAANTEAFF. CDR3 in DNA: TGTGCCAGCAGCTCGGACAGGGCGGCGAACACTGAAGCTTTCTTT.

This clone appeared a single time. The chain links TRBV9 to TRBJ2-3; tentatively, D is TRBD2 (7 bases). CDR1 SGDLS and CDR2 YYNGEE come from the germline V gene. The CDR3 is 17 residues long. The germline V and J ends were trimmed by 3 bases and 2 bases, with 19 bases remaining between them. In DNA, the CDR3 is TGTGCCAGCAGCGAGGGAGGGGGACTACTACTCACAGATACGCAGTATTTT. Its translation is CASSEGGGLLLTDTQYF.

The chain uses TRBV6-1 and TRBJ1-6, with D possibly TRBD1 on 5 matching bases. Germline CDR1 and CDR2: MNHNS and SASEGT. The length of the CDR3 is 17 residues. Trimming removed 4 bases at V and 1 base at J, with 14 bases between. CDR3 region: CASSAPSGGSYNSPLHF. Written as DNA, the CDR3 is TGTGCCAGCAGTGCCCCTAGCGGGGGTTCCTATAATTCACCCCTCCACTTT.

This rearrangement joins TRBV7-3 to TRBJ2-2, with TRBD1 identical over 7 bases. CDR3 length: 16 amino acids. Germline V gene sequence: CDR1 SGHTA, CDR2 FQGTGA. V gave up 1 base and J gave up 4 bases; unmatched junction bases: 6. CDR3 protein: CASSLRGGKSTGELFF. CDR3 nucleotide sequence: TGTGCCAGCAGCTTAAGAGGGGGCAAGAGCACCGGGGAGCTGTTTTTT.

The gene calls are TRBV4-1 and TRBJ2-1, with 9 bases lining up with TRBD2. The V and J ends lost 4 bases and 15 bases, in that order; junction bases with no gene match: 10. The germline V gene encodes CDR1 MGHRA and CDR2 YSYEKL. The CDR3 sequence is 13 residues long. Here the CDR3 reads CASSPREKAGGFF. The CDR3 DNA sequence: TGCGCCAGCAGCCCAAGAGAGAAAGCGGGGGGGTTCTTC.

This clone was recorded a few times. The rearrangement joins TRBV3-1 (or the pseudogene TRBV3-2) to TRBJ2-1, with D possibly TRBD2 on 6 matching bases. The V end was cut by 4 bases, the J end by 0 bases, with 10 bases between. The germline V gene has CDR1 LGHDT and CDR2 YNNKEL (reference sequence). CDR3 length: 15 amino acids. This CDR3 reads CASSRGLNSYNEQFF. The CDR3 DNA sequence: TGTGCCAGCAGCCGGGGACTTAACTCCTACAATGAGCAGTTCTTC.

DNA of the CDR3: TGTGCCAGCAGCTCCCAGGACAGTGAAGCTTTCTTT. It is translated as CASSSQDSEAFF. This rearrangement joins TRBV7-9 to TRBJ1-1, with D maybe TRBD1 (6 bases). The V end lost 4 bases, the J end lost 7 bases, and 10 bases lay between the germline ends. Germline V lookup: CDR1 SEHNR, CDR2 FQNEAQ (reference sequence). The length of the CDR3 is 12 residues.

The chain recombines TRBV9 with TRBJ1-3; the D gene is possibly TRBD1 (6 bases). V lost 0 bases and J lost 0, with 10 bases in between. Per the germline V gene, CDR1 is SGDLS and CDR2 is YYNGEE. The CDR3 consists of 16 residues. The CDR3 DNA sequence: TGTGCCAGCAGCGTAGGCGGGGGCGACTCTGGAAACACCATATATTTT. It yields the protein CASSVGGGDSGNTIYF.

In its sample, this clone was seen a few times. The V call is TRBV6-4, the J call TRBJ1-1; TRBD1 matches at 9 bases. V trimming: 8 bases; J trimming: 1 base; junction bases outside the gene matches: 11. Germline assignment: CDR1 MRHNA and CDR2 SNTAGT. The CDR3 runs to 16 residues. The chain's CDR3 is CASSGDRDGKNTEAFF. The DNA for the CDR3 is TGTGCCAGCTCTGGGGACAGGGATGGCAAGAACACTGAAGCTTTCTTT.

The gene calls are TRBV30 and TRBJ1-1; 7 positions agree with TRBD1. CDR1 and CDR2 (germline): GTSNPN, SVGIG (reference sequence). Germline trimming cut 0 bases from V and 1 base from J; bases unmatched to any gene: 5. This CDR3 has 15 residues. CDR3 in DNA: TGTGCCTGGAGTGTACAGGGGATAGGGAACACTGAAGCTTTCTTT. The encoded protein is CAWSVQGIGNTEAFF.

This clone was found a few times. The rearrangement links TRBV20-1 to TRBJ2-5; D is possibly TRBD1 (7 bases). The CDR3 loop spans 15 amino acids. V was cut by 3 bases and J by 2 bases, with 16 bases left in between. Germline V gene data show CDR1 as DFQATT and CDR2 as SNEGSKA (reference sequence). Here the CDR3 reads CSASVRDSTQETQYF. In DNA form, the CDR3 reads TGCAGTGCTAGTGTGCGGGACAGTACACAAGAGACCCAGTACTTC.

This clone was seen more than once but under ten times. The CDR3 sequence is CASSQRMGQIPQPQHF. Written as DNA, the CDR3 is TGCGCCAGCAGCCAAAGGATGGGACAGATCCCTCAGCCCCAGCATTTT. V usage is TRBV4-3 and J usage is TRBJ1-5, with TRBD1 identical over 7 bases. Trimming removed 2 bases from V and 6 bases from J; junction bases left unmatched: 10. The germline gives CDR1 LGHNA, CDR2 YSLEER. This CDR3 spans 16 amino acids.